This TCR beta chain emerged from a study of human T cells and chemical hapten exposure. Study overall: Variation in per-sample TCR yields came mainly from small pooled library volume differences. Regarding the study as a whole: DPC sensitization did not alter TCRs above 1 in 1000 frequency.

The V segment lost 7 bases and the J segment 7 bases; nucleotides outside the gene matches: 13. The CDR3 loop spans 15 amino acids. In germline, CDR1 is SGHTA, CDR2 FQGNSA. This clonotype was counted a few times. Its antigen is undetermined. Time point indicated: healthy volunteer bleed at 6 weeks. Blood, whole and unfractionated, served as the source for total RNA extraction. The study used a library that attached unique molecular identifiers to individual cDNA molecules. In the original analysis: Across samples, TCR counts had a median of about 92,000 and ranged from about 23,224 to 700,000. TCRdb fed the RACE reads into MiXCR, producing one record per CDR3 protein. What appears here as the V and J calls and clone size reflects TCRdb's work, not the paper's. The repertoire holds approximately 81,000 distinct CDR3 sequences, about 8.6% seen once, with roughly 1.5% in the top ten.

Sample: whole blood. This rearrangement joins TRBV7-2 to TRBJ2-7; TRBD2 aligns across 10 bases. This clonotype was obtained from a male donor in good health. Some clones in this sample may be carry-over from other donors' samples. The CDR3 nucleotides are TGTGCCAGCACCTCCGGTGGGAGCGGGAGGGGAGAGCAGTACTTC. Its protein is CASTSGGSGRGEQYF.